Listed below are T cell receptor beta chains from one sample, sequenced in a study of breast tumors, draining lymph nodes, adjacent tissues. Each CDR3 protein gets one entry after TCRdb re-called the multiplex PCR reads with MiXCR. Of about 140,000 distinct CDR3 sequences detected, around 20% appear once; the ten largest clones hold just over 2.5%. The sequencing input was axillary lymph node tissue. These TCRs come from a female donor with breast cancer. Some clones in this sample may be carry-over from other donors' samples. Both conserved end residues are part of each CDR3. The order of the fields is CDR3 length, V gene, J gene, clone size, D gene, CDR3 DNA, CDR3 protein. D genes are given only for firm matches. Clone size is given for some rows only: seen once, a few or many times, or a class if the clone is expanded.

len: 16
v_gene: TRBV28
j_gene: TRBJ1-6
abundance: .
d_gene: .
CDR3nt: TGTGCCAGCAGTTTCCTCCGGGCTGGGGGTTATTCACCCCTCCACTTT
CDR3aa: CASSFLRAGGYSPLHF

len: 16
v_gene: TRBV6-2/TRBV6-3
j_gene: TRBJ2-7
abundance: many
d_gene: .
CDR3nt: TGTGCCAGCAGTTACTTCAGTAGGGCGAGCTCCTACGAGCAGTACTTC
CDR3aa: CASSYFSRASSYEQYF

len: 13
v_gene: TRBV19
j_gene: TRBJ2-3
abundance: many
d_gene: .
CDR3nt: TGTGCCAGTAGTCCTGATAGCACAGATACGCAGTATTTT
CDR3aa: CASSPDSTDTQYF

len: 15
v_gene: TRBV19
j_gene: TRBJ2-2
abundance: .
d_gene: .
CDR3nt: TGTGCCAGTAGTCTCTTAGCGGCGAACACCGGGGAGCTGTATTTT
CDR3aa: CASSLLAANTGELYF

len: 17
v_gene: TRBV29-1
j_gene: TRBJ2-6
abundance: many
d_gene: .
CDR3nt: TGCAGCGTTGATTTTAGGTCAGGGACTTCCGGGGCCAACGTCCTGACTTTC
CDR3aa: CSVDFRSGTSGANVLTF

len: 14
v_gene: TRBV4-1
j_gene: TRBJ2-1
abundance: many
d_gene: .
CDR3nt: TGCGCCAGCAGCCAGCGGGACTCGCCGCATGAGCAGTTCTTC
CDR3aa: CASSQRDSPHEQFF

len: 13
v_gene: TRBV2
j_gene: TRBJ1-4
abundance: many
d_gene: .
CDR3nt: TGTGCCAGCAGTGACACAGGGATAGAAAAACTGTTTTTT
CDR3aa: CASSDTGIEKLFF

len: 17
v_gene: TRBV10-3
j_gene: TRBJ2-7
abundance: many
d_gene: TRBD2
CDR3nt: TGTGCCATCAGCGACCGCCCTAGACTAGCGGGAGGGTACGAGCAGTACTTC
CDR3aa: CAISDRPRLAGGYEQYF

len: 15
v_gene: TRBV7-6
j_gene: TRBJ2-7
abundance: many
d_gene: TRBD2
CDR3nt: TGTGCCAGCAGCCTGACTAGCGGGAGAGGGTACGAGCAGTACTTC
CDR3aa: CASSLTSGRGYEQYF

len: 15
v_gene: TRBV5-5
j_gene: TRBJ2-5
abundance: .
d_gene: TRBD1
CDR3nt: TGTGCCAGCAGCTCCCAGGGGGCCCGGCAAGAGACCCAGTACTTC
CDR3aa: CASSSQGARQETQYF

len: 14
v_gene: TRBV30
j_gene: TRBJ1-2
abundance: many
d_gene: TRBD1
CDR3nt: TGTGCCTGGACCCTGACAGGGTCCCTATATGGCTACACCTTC
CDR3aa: CAWTLTGSLYGYTF

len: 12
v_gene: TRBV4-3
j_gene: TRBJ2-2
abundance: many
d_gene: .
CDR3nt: TGCGCCAGCAGCCAGAGGTCCGGGGAGCTGTTTTTT
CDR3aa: CASSQRSGELFF

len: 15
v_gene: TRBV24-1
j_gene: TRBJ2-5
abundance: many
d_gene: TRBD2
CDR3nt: TGTGCCACCAGTGATTTTGGCGGGGGAAGAGAGACCCAGTACTTC
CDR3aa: CATSDFGGGRETQYF

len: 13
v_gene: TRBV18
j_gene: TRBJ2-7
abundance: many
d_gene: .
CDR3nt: TGTGCCAGCTCACCAGAGACAGCCTACGAGCAGTACTTC
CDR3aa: CASSPETAYEQYF

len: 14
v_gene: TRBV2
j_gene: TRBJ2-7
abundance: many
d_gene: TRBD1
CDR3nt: TGTGCCAGCAGTGTCGACAGGGGGGGGTACGAGCAGTACTTC
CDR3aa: CASSVDRGGYEQYF